The clone carrying this T cell receptor beta chain was seen ten or more times. Each donor gave around 9.3 milliliters of peripheral blood. The data were obtained in a study of blood T cells in healthy people across ages. V was pared by 0 bases and J by 4 bases, with 5 bases of the junction left unmatched. CDR3 length equals 16 residues. Germline loops: CDR1 MNHEY, CDR2 SVGAGI. The authors ran a second PCR of 7 to 11 cycles using a sample-barcoded 5' primer and a J-beta primer mix. MiXCR was run by TCRdb on the 5' RACE reads, yielding one entry per CDR3 protein. The sample yields 1.5 million to 2 million distinct CDR3 sequences, 30% to 40% seen once.

The V call is TRBV6-5, the J call TRBJ2-5, with 10 bases lining up with TRBD2. The sequenced material came from blood. The TCR sequence derives from a woman younger than 45 in good health. The DNA of the CDR3 is TGTGCCAGCAGTTACTCGGCTAGCGGGAGTGGAGAGACCCAGTACTTC. This encodes CASSYSASGSGETQYF.